The next 5 T cell receptor beta chains were all read from a single sample in a study of cytomegalovirus exposure and HLA in healthy donors. 13 Jbeta primers and 60 Vbeta primers were used for the PCR. Measured with immunoSEQ multiplex PCR; TCRdb has only the in-frame clones, and not every one. The sample includes 150,000 to 200,000 clones, around 76% of them seen just once. Sequenced: PBMCs. The source is a female donor in good health and CMV-seronegative.

DNA for the CDR3: TGTGCCAGCAGCTTAGATCTGGGGACAGGCTACGAGCAGTACTTC. As protein: CASSLDLGTGYEQYF. This chain links TRBV11-1 with TRBJ2-7; 8 bases match TRBD1. The V and J ends lost 1 base and 3 bases, in that order; junction bases with no gene match: 5. CDR3 size: 15 residues. CDR1 and CDR2 from the germline V gene are SGHAT and FQDESV (reference sequence).

A few counts support this clone. The chain uses TRBV5-1 and TRBJ2-5; TRBD2 matches at 15 bases. Germline lookup yields CDR1 SGHRS and CDR2 YFSETQ. With V trimmed by 3 bases and J by 4 bases, 10 bases remained unmatched. This CDR3 is 18 amino acids long. CDR3 DNA: TGCGCCAGCAGCTCAGGACTAGCGGGGGGGCTGGGCAGAGAGACCCAGTACTTC. Translated: CASSSGLAGGLGRETQYF.

The chain employs TRBV21-1 and TRBJ2-1; the D segment call TRBD2 is taken from the table without a DNA check. TRBV21-1 is labeled a pseudogene. The CDR3 contains 18 residues. The CDR3 here is CASSRARLAGGSYNEQFF. The CDR3 DNA reads as TGTGCCAGCAGCAGGGCTAGACTAGCGGGGGGCTCCTACAATGAGCAGTTCTTC.

The J gene is TRBJ1-2, the V gene TRBV5-1; D is possibly TRBD1 (6 bases). The ends were cut back, 4 bases at V and 0 bases at J, with 13 bases in the middle. The CDR3 length is 15 residues. The germline gives CDR1 SGHRS, CDR2 YFSETQ. CDR3 amino acids: CASSIGQTSNYGYTF. DNA of the CDR3: TGCGCCAGCAGCATAGGACAGACTTCTAACTATGGCTACACCTTC.

The V and J genes are TRBV13 and TRBJ1-2, with 10 positions matching TRBD1. V lost 6 bases and J lost 1; bases outside the gene matches: 2. CDR3 size: 14 residues. Germline V CDR1 and CDR2: PRHDT, FYEKMQ (reference sequence). This chain's CDR3 is CASRRTGGNYGYTF. CDR3 in DNA: TGTGCCAGCAGACGGACAGGGGGTAACTATGGCTACACCTTC.